Following are 16 T cell receptor beta chains from one sample sequenced in a study of shared clonotypes between healthy human individuals. Data came from immunoSEQ multiplex PCR; TCRdb stores just in-frame clones and leaves some out. The sample shows over 1.4 million clones, more than 95% of them seen only once. Material for sequencing was naive CD4+ T cells sorted from blood. Subset of the sample: CD45RA+ positively selected. Receptors originate from a man aged 25 to 40 in good health.

In nucleotides, the CDR3 is TGCGCCAGCAGCCAAGTGGCAGCGAACACCGGGGAGCTGTTTTTT. It translates to CASSQVAANTGELFF. The chain uses TRBV4-3 and TRBJ2-2, with no clear D. V was pared by 1 base and J by 0 bases, with 6 bases between. CDR3 length equals 15 residues. Germline V gene sequence: CDR1 LGHNA, CDR2 YSLEER.

DNA of the CDR3: TGTGCCAGCAGTTTCGGGGGGGAGCAGTTCTTC. Amino acid sequence: CASSFGGEQFF. J is TRBJ2-1 and V is TRBV27; 7 bases fit TRBD2. Losses at the gene ends were 3 bases for V and 10 bases for J; bases not matched to a gene: 0. The CDR3 runs 11 residues. From germline, CDR1 is MNHEY and CDR2 SMNVEV (reference sequence).

The chain recombines TRBV10-3 with TRBJ1-4; possible D gene TRBD1, 6 bases. Germline CDR1 is ENHRY and CDR2 is SYGVKD. Trimming shortened V by 5 bases and J by 4 bases, and 20 bases separated the two germline ends. The CDR3 loop spans 17 amino acids. Here the CDR3 reads CAISSSPTGRGNEKLFF. DNA of the CDR3: TGTGCCATCAGTTCTTCACCGACAGGACGGGGTAATGAAAAACTGTTTTTT.

This clone has a handful of counts. The genes are TRBV6-5 and TRBJ1-4; the D is unclear. V was cut by 0 bases and J by 2 bases, with 1 base left in between. Germline V gene sequence: CDR1 MNHEY, CDR2 SVGAGI. The CDR3 spans 13 residues. The CDR3 DNA reads TGTGCCAGCAGTTACTCGACTAATGAAAAACTGTTTTTT. Amino acids: CASSYSTNEKLFF.

Only one count was recorded for this clone. The chain is built from TRBV10-3 and TRBJ2-1; 9 nucleotides align to TRBD1. This CDR3 has 15 residues. Germline CDR1 and CDR2: ENHRY and SYGVKD. V dropped 10 bases and J dropped 5; count of bases not matched to a gene: 12. CDR3 loop: CATEGGTGMNNEQFF. The CDR3 nucleotides are TGTGCCACAGAAGGCGGGACAGGGATGAACAATGAGCAGTTCTTC.

The rearrangement links TRBV10-3 to TRBJ2-3; tentative D call: TRBD2 (6 bases). Germline-derived CDR1 and CDR2 are ENHRY and SYGVKD. The CDR3 consists of 13 residues. Trimming shortened V by 8 bases and J by 6 bases, and 15 bases separated the two germline ends. DNA of the CDR3: TGTGCCATCCGAGGCGGGAATGGTGATACGCAGTATTTT. This translates into CAIRGGNGDTQYF.

This chain joins TRBV6-5 and TRBJ1-1; D ambiguous. The CDR3 consists of 13 residues. Germline V gives CDR1 MNHEY, CDR2 SVGAGI. Trimming cost V 2 bases and J 1 base, with 5 bases left between them. CDR3 loop: CASSYDWNTEAFF. The CDR3 region has the DNA TGTGCCAGCAGTTACGACTGGAACACTGAAGCTTTCTTT.

As regards this clone: Distinct nucleotide sequences in the sample also encode this CDR3. The chain joins TRBV7-2 to TRBJ2-7, with D perhaps assigned TRBD1 or TRBD2 (5 bases each). From germline, CDR1 is SGHTA and CDR2 FQGNSA. The CDR3 extends over 14 amino acids. V was shortened by 5 bases and J by 3 bases, with 14 bases between the two germline ends. CDR3 amino acids: CASSLVGRLYEQYF. The CDR3 bases are TGTGCCAGCAGCCTAGTGGGACGGCTCTACGAGCAGTACTTC.

The chain recombines TRBV6-1 with TRBJ2-7, with D possibly matching TRBD2 (6 bases). This CDR3 is 11 amino acids long. Trimming cost V 6 bases and J 3 bases, with 6 bases left between them. Looked up from germline, CDR1 is MNHNS and CDR2 is SASEGT. The CDR3 DNA reads TGTGCCAGCAGGGAGGGCTACGAGCAGTACTTC. This gives the protein CASREGYEQYF.

Note on this clone: Different DNA sequences within this sample yield the same CDR3. The rearrangement joins TRBV5-4 to TRBJ2-7; no firm D call. V was shortened by 1 base and J by 6 bases, with 8 bases between the two germline ends. The CDR3 loop spans 12 amino acids. In germline, CDR1 is SGHNT, CDR2 YYREEE (reference sequence). The CDR3 nucleotides read TGTGCCAGCAGCTTGTCTGGCGGCGAGCAGTACTTC. This encodes CASSLSGGEQYF.

The rearrangement links TRBV7-2 to TRBJ2-5; TRBD1 matches 9 bases. CDR1 is SGHTA, CDR2 FQGNSA, per germline. CDR3 length equals 14 residues. Trimming removed 5 bases from V and 5 bases from J; junction bases left unmatched: 6. Here the CDR3 DNA reads TGTGCCAGCAGCCTACAGGGGGCAGGCGAGACCCAGTACTTC. Translating it yields CASSLQGAGETQYF.

This rearrangement joins TRBV29-1 to TRBJ2-7, with a possible D match to TRBD2 (6 bases). V was cut by 7 bases and J by 7 bases, with 23 bases left in between. CDR3 length: 14 amino acids. In germline, CDR1 is SQVTM, CDR2 ANQGSEA. CDR3 in DNA: TGCAGCGCTGTTCTCGGGGACTTAGTAGGTGAGCAGTACTTC. Its protein is CSAVLGDLVGEQYF.

CDR3 protein: CASSLGQAQETQYF. The DNA of the CDR3 is TGTGCCAGCAGCCTAGGACAGGCCCAAGAGACCCAGTACTTC. The chain links TRBV5-5 to TRBJ2-5; TRBD1 matches at 7 bases. With 4 bases clipped from V and 1 base from J, the junction kept 4 bases outside the gene matches. This CDR3 comprises 14 residues. Germline V gene data show CDR1 as SGHKS and CDR2 as YYEKEE (reference sequence).

J is TRBJ2-7 and V is TRBV11-2, with 10 nucleotides matching TRBD2. The CDR3 loop spans 15 amino acids. Germline V lookup: CDR1 SGHAT, CDR2 FQNNGV. V was pared by 0 bases and J by 4 bases, with 3 bases of the junction left unmatched. The CDR3 DNA sequence: TGTGCCAGCAGCTTAGAACTAGCGGGACCATACGAGCAGTACTTC. It encodes CASSLELAGPYEQYF.

J is TRBJ2-1 and V is TRBV18; 10 bases are shared with TRBD1. Germline lookup yields CDR1 KGHSH and CDR2 LQKENI. V dropped 1 base and J dropped 6; count of bases not matched to a gene: 9. The CDR3 totals 17 residues. Here the CDR3 DNA reads TGTGCCAGCTCACCACGTCGACCGGGACAGGGGTTCAATGAGCAGTTCTTC. This codes for CASSPRRPGQGFNEQFF.

This chain connects TRBV28 to TRBJ2-7; no firm D call. The CDR3 runs 14 residues. Germline lookup yields CDR1 MDHEN and CDR2 SYDVKM. Trimming cost V 5 bases and J 6 bases, with 17 bases left between them. Written as DNA, the CDR3 is TGTGCCAGCAGTCGTTTGGGCGGTGAAAGCGAGCAGTACTTC. Amino acids: CASSRLGGESEQYF.